Presented here are 8 T cell receptor beta chains from one specimen sequenced in a study of PD-1 blockade in classical Hodgkin lymphoma. With no exception, relapse followed autologous stem cell transplantation in all patients, and brentuximab vedotin exposure varied. Generated by immunoSEQ multiplex PCR, the TCRdb table keeps only in-frame clones and is missing some. This table has about 21,000 clones, around 65% appearing once. Sequenced material: peripheral blood mononuclear cells (PBMCs), taken at baseline. These receptors came from a human donor with classical Hodgkin lymphoma.

The genes are TRBV28 and TRBJ2-3; a weak D match, TRBD1 (5 bases). Deletions cut 4 bases from V and 7 bases from J, with 15 bases between. The CDR3 runs 14 residues. CDR1 is MDHEN, CDR2 SYDVKM, per germline. In DNA form, the CDR3 reads TGTGCCAGCAGTTCTCCAGGGTTTGAGTATACGCAGTATTTT. It encodes CASSSPGFEYTQYF. The full variable domain, completed using reference TRBV28 and TRBJ2-3, is DVKVTQSSRYLVKRTGEKVFLECVQDMDHENMFWYRQDPGLGLRLIYFSYDVKMKEKGDIPEGYSVSREKKERFSLILESASTNQTSMYLCASSSPGFEYTQYFGPGTRLTVL.

V usage is TRBV19 and J usage is TRBJ2-7; unclear D gene. Germline loops: CDR1 LNHDA, CDR2 SQIVND (reference sequence). CDR3 length: 13 residues. Trimming took off 7 bases at V and 4 bases at J, with 14 bases between the two ends. The CDR3 DNA reads TGTGCCAGTAAGGGTGATGAGCCGTACGAGCAGTACTTC. This sequence encodes CASKGDEPYEQYF.

The chain couples TRBV5-1 to TRBJ2-2, with 9 bases identical to TRBD2. Germline V gene sequence: CDR1 SGHRS, CDR2 YFSETQ. V shed 4 bases, J shed 5 bases, and the junction held 18 bases outside the gene matches. This CDR3 is built from 19 residues. In DNA form, the CDR3 reads TGCGCCAGCAGCATTCAACTCCTCGCGGGGGGGCCTAGAACCGGGGAGCTGTTTTTT. Its translation: CASSIQLLAGGPRTGELFF.

This chain connects TRBV7-9 to TRBJ2-5; TRBD2 matches 14 bases. This CDR3 is 17 amino acids long. The germline V gene has CDR1 SEHNR and CDR2 FQNEAQ (reference sequence). V shed 5 bases and J 3 bases; nucleotides not matched to a gene: 8. The CDR3 spells CASSPPWTSGRKETQYF. The CDR3 nucleotides read TGTGCCAGCAGCCCCCCGTGGACTAGCGGGAGGAAAGAGACCCAGTACTTC.

The chain joins TRBV30 to TRBJ2-5; either TRBD1 or TRBD2 may supply D (7 bases each). In germline, CDR1 is GTSNPN, CDR2 SVGIG (reference sequence). CDR3 length equals 16 residues. V lost 1 base, J lost 4 bases, and 19 bases lay in between. The CDR3 coding sequence is TGTGCCTGGAGTGGTGCAGGGGGGGTGAGAAGAGAGACCCAGTACTTC. Its protein is CAWSGAGGVRRETQYF. Drawing the rest from reference TRBV30 and TRBJ2-5, the complete variable domain is SQTIHQWPATLVQPVGSPLSLECTVEGTSNPNLYWYRQAAGRGLQLLFYSVGIGQISSEVPQNLSASRPQDRQFILSSKKLLLSDSGFYLCAWSGAGGVRRETQYFGPGTRLLVL.

This chain uses TRBV7-3 with TRBJ2-2, with 11 positions matching TRBD2. This CDR3 has 16 residues. Germline CDR1 SGHTA, CDR2 FQGTGA. J lost 3 bases, V lost 4 bases, and 4 bases had no gene match. CDR3 coding DNA: TGTGCCAGCAGCTCACTAGCGGGAGACTACACCGGGGAGCTGTTTTTT. Its translation is CASSSLAGDYTGELFF.

The J gene is TRBJ1-1, the V gene TRBV6-1, with 7 bases that match TRBD1. The CDR3 is 13 residues long. V lost 5 bases and J lost 4; bases outside the gene matches: 4. CDR1 and CDR2 (germline): MNHNS, SASEGT. CDR3 bases: TGTGCCAGCAGTCTACAGGGGTCCACTGAAGCTTTCTTT. Translation gives CASSLQGSTEAFF.

V is TRBV5-4 and J is TRBJ1-6; TRBD1 is a possible D gene (5 bases). Germline V gene lookup returns CDR1 SGHNT and CDR2 YYREEE (reference sequence). With 4 bases removed from V and 1 base from J, the gap between germline ends came to 9 bases. The CDR3 has 15 residues. In nucleotides, the CDR3 is TGTGCCAGCAGCAGAAGGGGTTCCTATAATTCACCCCTCCACTTT. The encoded protein is CASSRRGSYNSPLHF. Supplemented by reference TRBV5-4 and TRBJ1-6, the full variable domain reads ETGVTQSPTHLIKTRGQQVTLRCSSQSGHNTVSWYQQALGQGPQFIFQYYREEENGRGNFPPRFSGLQFPNYSSELNVNALELDDSALYLCASSRRGSYNSPLHFGNGTRLTVT.